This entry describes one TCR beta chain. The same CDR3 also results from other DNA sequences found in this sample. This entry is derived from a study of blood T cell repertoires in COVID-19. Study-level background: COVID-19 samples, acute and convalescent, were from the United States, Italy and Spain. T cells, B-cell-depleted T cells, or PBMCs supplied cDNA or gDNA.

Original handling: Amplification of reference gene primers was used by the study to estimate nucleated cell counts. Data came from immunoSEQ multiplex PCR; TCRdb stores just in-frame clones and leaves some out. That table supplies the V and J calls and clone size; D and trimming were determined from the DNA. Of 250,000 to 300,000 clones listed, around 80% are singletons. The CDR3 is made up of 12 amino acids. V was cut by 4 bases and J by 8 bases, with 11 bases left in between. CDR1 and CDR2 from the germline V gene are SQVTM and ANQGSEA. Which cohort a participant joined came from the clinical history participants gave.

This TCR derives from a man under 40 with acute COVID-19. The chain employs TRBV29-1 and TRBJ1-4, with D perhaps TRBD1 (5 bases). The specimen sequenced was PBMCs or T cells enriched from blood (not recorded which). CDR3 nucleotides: TGCAGCGTTGGGGCAGGGCGAGAAAAACTGTTTTTT. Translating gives CSVGAGREKLFF.